Presented here are 16 T cell receptor beta chains from one specimen sequenced in a study of lymphopenia after photon versus proton radiotherapy. The repertoire was sequenced with immunoSEQ multiplex PCR; TCRdb's copy has only in-frame clones and lacks some. The table lists some 30,000 clones, 87% of them singletons, with 50% in the top ten. Sequencing was performed on peripheral blood, taken from a patient treated with proton-based radiotherapy. Source of these receptors: a woman aged 60-75 years with cholangiocarcinoma. Some clones in this sample may be carry-over from other donors' samples.

The chain joins TRBV2 to TRBJ2-6; D unresolved. CDR1 is SNHLY, CDR2 FYNNEI, per germline. This CDR3 is built from 18 residues. Trimming left V 5 bases short and J 0 bases short, with 17 bases between. The DNA of the CDR3 is TGTGCCAGCAGTTCCCTTACCCTTTACTACTCTGGGGCCAACGTCCTGACTTTC. Translating gives CASSSLTLYYSGANVLTF.

The V call is TRBV9, the J call TRBJ2-3; 8 bases align to TRBD2. The CDR3 covers 16 residues. Germline assignment: CDR1 SGDLS and CDR2 YYNGEE. V shed 4 bases, J shed 1 base, and the junction held 8 bases outside the gene matches. The DNA for the CDR3 is TGTGCCAGCAGCCCGAGGACAGCGGGGGGCACAGATACGCAGTATTTT. Translating gives CASSPRTAGGTDTQYF.

The chain is built from TRBV5-1 and TRBJ2-3; 9 bases map to TRBD1. Per germline, CDR1 SGHRS and CDR2 YFSETQ. The length of the CDR3 is 15 residues. The J segment lost 7 bases and the V segment lost 4 bases, leaving 10 bases of the junction unmatched. The CDR3 here is CASSAGQGYLNTQYF. The CDR3 DNA reads as TGCGCCAGCAGCGCCGGACAGGGGTATTTGAATACGCAGTATTTT.

The chain joins TRBV5-1 to TRBJ1-5; 9 bases agree with TRBD1. Germline V gene data show CDR1 as SGHRS and CDR2 as YFSETQ. Trimming removed 5 bases from V and 1 base from J; junction bases left unmatched: 4. This CDR3 is built from 15 residues. This CDR3 reads CASRTGTGSNQPQHF. The CDR3 nucleotides are TGCGCCAGCAGAACTGGGACAGGGAGCAATCAGCCCCAGCATTTT.

J is TRBJ2-7 and V is TRBV21-1; the table's D call, TRBD1, was not checked against the DNA. TRBV21-1 is a known pseudogene. The CDR3 totals 13 residues. The CDR3 sequence: CASSTRDRYEQYF. Here the CDR3 DNA reads TGTGCCAGCAGCACCCGGGACAGATACGAGCAGTACTTC.

The rearrangement joins TRBV7-9 to TRBJ2-5; no definite D call. The V end lost 2 bases, the J end lost 2 bases, and 6 bases lay between the germline ends. From germline, CDR1 is SEHNR and CDR2 FQNEAQ (reference sequence). The CDR3 runs to 13 residues. The CDR3 sequence: CASSLRAQETQYF. The CDR3 DNA sequence: TGTGCCAGCAGCTTAAGGGCACAAGAGACCCAGTACTTC.

In this sample, this clone is medium-sized (0.01 to 0.1%). The J gene is TRBJ1-2, the V gene TRBV29-1; D is undetermined. CDR1 SQVTM and CDR2 ANQGSEA come from the germline V gene. V was cut by 7 bases and J by 4 bases, with 10 bases left in between. This CDR3 contains 11 residues. The CDR3 protein is CSGTGSYGYTF. The CDR3 coding sequence is TGCAGCGGCACCGGGAGCTATGGCTACACCTTC. Together with reference TRBV29-1 and TRBJ1-2, the CDR3 gives the full variable domain: SAVISQKPSRDICQRGTSLTIQCQVDSQVTMMFWYRQQPGQSLTLIATANQGSEATYESGFVIDKFPISRPNLTFSTLTVSNMSPEDSSIYLCSGTGSYGYTFGSGTRLTVV.

The chain links TRBV9 to TRBJ2-1, with D perhaps TRBD1 or TRBD2 (6 bases each). The CDR3 contains 14 residues. V was pared by 0 bases and J by 7 bases, with 11 bases between. The germline CDR1 and CDR2 sequences are SGDLS and YYNGEE. The CDR3 here is CASSVGGAVNEQFF. The DNA of the CDR3 is TGTGCCAGCAGCGTAGGGGGGGCGGTAAATGAGCAGTTCTTC.

This clone was picked up one time. The chain has TRBV2 and TRBJ1-1, with a weak D call TRBD1 (6 bases). Trimming cost V 6 bases and J 6 bases, with 8 bases left between them. CDR1 is SNHLY and CDR2 is FYNNEI in the germline V gene. The CDR3 loop spans 11 amino acids. The CDR3, as DNA: TGTGCCAGCAGCGGACAGTCTGAAGCTTTCTTT. Translating it yields CASSGQSEAFF.

The chain couples TRBV5-6 to TRBJ2-1; the D is unclear. V dropped 2 bases and J dropped 1 base, with 7 bases sitting between them. This CDR3 is 14 amino acids long. Germline CDR1 is SGHDT and CDR2 is YYEEEE. CDR3 protein: CASSFEESYNEQFF. The CDR3 coding sequence is TGTGCCAGCAGCTTTGAGGAGTCCTACAATGAGCAGTTCTTC.

This clone turned up a few times. V gene TRBV7-6 combines with J gene TRBJ2-3; 11 bases agree with TRBD2. The V gene end was trimmed by 0 bases and the J gene end by 4 bases; junction bases not matched to a gene: 6. The CDR3 is made up of 17 amino acids. Looked up from germline, CDR1 is SGHVS and CDR2 is FNYEAQ. CDR3 nucleotides: TGTGCCAGCAGCTTAGCTAGCGGGGGGGCCACCGCAGATACGCAGTATTTT. This gives the protein CASSLASGGATADTQYF.

CDR3 sequence (DNA): TGTGCCGGCGGGACTAGCGCCCAAGAGACCCAGTACTTC. Amino acid sequence: CAGGTSAQETQYF. The V call is TRBV11-2, the J call TRBJ2-5; 10 bases are shared with TRBD2. From germline, CDR1 is SGHAT and CDR2 FQNNGV. CDR3 length: 13 amino acids. The junction had 4 bases not matched to a gene; V was cut back by 11 bases and J by 1 base.

This clone was picked up one time. The rearrangement joins TRBV7-2 to TRBJ1-1; weak D call: TRBD1 (5 bases). The CDR3 spans 15 residues. V dropped 4 bases and J dropped 4 bases, with 16 bases sitting between them. Germline V lookup: CDR1 SGHTA, CDR2 FQGNSA. CDR3 amino acids: CASSSSRAATTEAFF. The CDR3, as DNA: TGTGCCAGCAGCTCCTCCAGGGCGGCAACCACTGAAGCTTTCTTT.

In this sample, this clone turned up a few times. The rearrangement links TRBV5-1 to TRBJ1-5; 8 positions match TRBD1. This CDR3 has 14 amino acids. The germline gives CDR1 SGHRS, CDR2 YFSETQ. Trimming removed 0 bases from V and 6 bases from J; junction bases left unmatched: 2. The CDR3 region has the DNA TGCGCCAGCAGCTTGGCAGGGGGCGGTCAGCCCCAGCATTTT. This encodes CASSLAGGGQPQHF.

The chain employs TRBV10-3 and TRBJ1-3; 7 bases agree with TRBD1. Germline loops: CDR1 ENHRY, CDR2 SYGVKD. V was pared by 2 bases and J by 3 bases, with 4 bases of the junction left unmatched. CDR3 length equals 15 residues. Here the CDR3 reads CAISEPTGNGNTIYF. In nucleotides, the CDR3 is TGTGCCATCAGTGAGCCGACAGGGAATGGAAACACCATATATTTT.

The chain joins TRBV2 to TRBJ2-2, with D perhaps TRBD2 (6 bases). V shed 7 bases and J shed 1 base, with 13 bases lying between them. The CDR3 runs to 15 residues. Germline V CDR1 and CDR2: SNHLY, FYNNEI. CDR3 in amino acids: CASKWSGRNTGELFF. The CDR3 DNA sequence: TGTGCCAGCAAGTGGAGCGGGCGGAACACCGGGGAGCTGTTTTTT.